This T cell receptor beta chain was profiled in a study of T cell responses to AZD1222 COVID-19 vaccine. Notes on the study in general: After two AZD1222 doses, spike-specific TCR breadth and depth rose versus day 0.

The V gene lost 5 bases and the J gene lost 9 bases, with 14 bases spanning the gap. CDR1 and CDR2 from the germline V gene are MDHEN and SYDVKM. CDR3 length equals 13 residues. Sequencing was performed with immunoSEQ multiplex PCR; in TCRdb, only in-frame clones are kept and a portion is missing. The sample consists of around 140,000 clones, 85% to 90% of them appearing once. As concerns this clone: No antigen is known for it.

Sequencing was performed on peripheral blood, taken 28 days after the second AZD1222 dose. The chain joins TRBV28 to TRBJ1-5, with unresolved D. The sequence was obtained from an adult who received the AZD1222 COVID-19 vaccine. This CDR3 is CASSRTEFGPQHF. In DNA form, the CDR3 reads TGTGCCAGCAGTAGAACAGAGTTCGGGCCCCAGCATTTT.